This T cell receptor (beta chain) was retrieved from a study of blood T cell repertoires in COVID-19. The overall study: Both acute and convalescent COVID-19 samples were obtained from the United States, Italy and Spain.

How the authors handled the data: Nucleated cell counts were estimated from reference gene primer amplification. Assay: immunoSEQ multiplex PCR; the TCRdb copy retains only in-frame clones and omits some. V and J calls and clone size are given by that table; D and trimming were obtained from the DNA. The sample records some 46,000 clones, about 90% being singletons. The CDR3 runs 16 residues. The trim removed 2 bases at V and 5 bases at J, leaving 9 bases unmatched. The germline V gene encodes CDR1 SGHNT and CDR2 YENEEA. This sequence was found in a human donor in a cohort sampled during active COVID-19. The material sequenced was peripheral blood. The V and J genes are TRBV11-3 and TRBJ2-1; 7 bases map to TRBD2. CDR3 residues: CASSLFGASGNNEQFF. The CDR3 coding sequence is TGTGCCAGCAGCTTATTCGGGGCTAGCGGTAACAATGAGCAGTTCTTC.